The table lists the clone carrying this TCR beta chain with a few counts. The antigen is undetermined. This record comes from a study of regulatory T cells in long-lasting Graves disease. Study overall: Over-5-year antithyroid drug use with positive TSH receptor antibodies defined persistent Graves' disease in the study. The study's findings and limits: Comparison showed that persistent patients shared more public clonotypes (about 3,000) than new patients (approximately 1,000). Possibly, accuracy suffered from the small sample size. Segments TRBV28, TRBJ1-2 and TRBJ2-5 showed preferential usage in persistent disease.

Germline assignment: CDR1 SGHDT and CDR2 YYEEEE. There are 14 residues in the CDR3. V was shortened by 4 bases and J by 2 bases, with 11 bases between the two germline ends. Time point noted: persistent/refractory GD, antithyroid drugs over 5 years with positive TRAb. Making the TCR library involved RNA that had been extracted from PBMCs. Arm-PCR of CDR3 regions with iRepertoire HTBI primers generated TCR beta libraries. TCRdb used MiXCR to reprocess the multiplex PCR reads, holding one entry per CDR3 protein. The table shows 350,000 to 450,000 distinct CDR3 sequences, with 20% to 25% occurring only once.

The specimen was peripheral blood mononuclear cells (PBMCs), collected when the disease was refractory, from a patient treated with antithyroid drugs. This chain uses TRBV5-6 with TRBJ2-3; no clear D. The sequence derives from a female donor with Graves disease. CDR3: CASSLKRYTDTQYF. The CDR3 DNA reads TGTGCCAGCAGCCTCAAACGGTACACAGATACGCAGTATTTT.